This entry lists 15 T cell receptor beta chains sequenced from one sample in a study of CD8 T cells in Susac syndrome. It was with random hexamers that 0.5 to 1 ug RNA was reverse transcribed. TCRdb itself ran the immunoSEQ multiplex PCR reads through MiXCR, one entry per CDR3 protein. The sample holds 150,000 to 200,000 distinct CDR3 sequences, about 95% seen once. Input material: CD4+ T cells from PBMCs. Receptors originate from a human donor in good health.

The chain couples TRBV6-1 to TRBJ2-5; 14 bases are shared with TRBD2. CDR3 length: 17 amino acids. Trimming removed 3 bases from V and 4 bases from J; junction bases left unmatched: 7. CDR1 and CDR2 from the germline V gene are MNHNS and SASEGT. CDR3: CASSEGLAGAWGETQYF. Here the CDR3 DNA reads TGTGCCAGCAGTGAGGGACTAGCGGGAGCTTGGGGAGAGACCCAGTACTTC.

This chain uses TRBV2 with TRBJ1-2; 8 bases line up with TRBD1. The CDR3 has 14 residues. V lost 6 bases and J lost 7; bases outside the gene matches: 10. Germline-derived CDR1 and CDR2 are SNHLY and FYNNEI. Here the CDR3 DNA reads TGTGCCAGCAGAGGTGACAGGGGTGGTTTTGGCTACACCTTC. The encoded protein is CASRGDRGGFGYTF. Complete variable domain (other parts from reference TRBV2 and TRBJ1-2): EPEVTQTPSHQVTQMGQEVILRCVPISNHLYFYWYRQILGQKVEFLVSFYNNEISEKSEIFDDQFSVERPDGSNFTLKIRSTKLEDSAMYFCASRGDRGGFGYTFGSGTRLTVV.

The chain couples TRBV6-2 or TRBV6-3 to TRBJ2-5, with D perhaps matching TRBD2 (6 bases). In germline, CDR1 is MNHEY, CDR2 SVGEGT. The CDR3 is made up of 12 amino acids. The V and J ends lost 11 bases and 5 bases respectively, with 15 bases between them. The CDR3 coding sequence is TGTGCCGGAGGGGTCAACGGGGAGACCCAGTACTTC. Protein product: CAGGVNGETQYF.

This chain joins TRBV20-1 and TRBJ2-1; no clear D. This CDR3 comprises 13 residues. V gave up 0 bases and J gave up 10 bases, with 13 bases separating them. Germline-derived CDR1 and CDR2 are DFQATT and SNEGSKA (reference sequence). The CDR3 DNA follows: TGCAGTGCTAGAGATCTGAGGCTGGGGGAGCAGTTCTTC. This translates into CSARDLRLGEQFF.

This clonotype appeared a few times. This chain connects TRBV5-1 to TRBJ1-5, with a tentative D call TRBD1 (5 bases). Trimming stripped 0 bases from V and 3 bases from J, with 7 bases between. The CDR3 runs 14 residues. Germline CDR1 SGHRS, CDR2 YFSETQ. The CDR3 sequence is CASSLEGSNQPQHF. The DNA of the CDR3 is TGCGCCAGCAGCTTGGAGGGGTCCAATCAGCCCCAGCATTTT.

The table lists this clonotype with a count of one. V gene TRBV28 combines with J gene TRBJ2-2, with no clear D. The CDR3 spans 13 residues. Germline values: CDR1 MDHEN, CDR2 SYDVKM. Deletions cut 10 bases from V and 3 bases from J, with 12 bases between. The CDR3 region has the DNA TGTGCCACCACTTTAGGTTACACCGGGGAGCTGTTTTTT. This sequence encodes CATTLGYTGELFF.

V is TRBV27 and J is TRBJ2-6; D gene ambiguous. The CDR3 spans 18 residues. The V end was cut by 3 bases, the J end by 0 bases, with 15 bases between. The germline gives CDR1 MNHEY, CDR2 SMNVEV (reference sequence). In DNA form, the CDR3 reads TGTGCCAGCAGTTTTAAGGCAGGAGCCTACTCTGGGGCCAACGTCCTGACTTTC. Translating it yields CASSFKAGAYSGANVLTF.

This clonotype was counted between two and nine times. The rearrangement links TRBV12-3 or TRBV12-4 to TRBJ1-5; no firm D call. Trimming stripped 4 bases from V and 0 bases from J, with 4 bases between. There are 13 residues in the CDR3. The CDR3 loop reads CASSYNSNQPQHF. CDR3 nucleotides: TGTGCCAGCAGTTACAATAGCAATCAGCCCCAGCATTTT.

The CDR3 protein is CASSSGEVHEQFF. DNA for the CDR3: TGCGCCAGCAGCAGCGGGGAGGTCCATGAGCAGTTCTTC. V usage is TRBV5-1 and J usage is TRBJ2-1, with 7 positions matching TRBD2. The V segment lost 4 bases and the J segment 8 bases; nucleotides outside the gene matches: 6. There are 13 residues in the CDR3. Germline V lookup: CDR1 SGHRS, CDR2 YFSETQ.

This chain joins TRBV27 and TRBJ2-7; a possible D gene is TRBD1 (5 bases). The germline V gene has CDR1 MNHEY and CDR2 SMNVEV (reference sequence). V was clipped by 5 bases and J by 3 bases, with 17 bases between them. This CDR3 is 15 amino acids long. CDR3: CASSIIGQEVYEQYF. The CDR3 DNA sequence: TGTGCCAGCAGTATCATCGGACAAGAGGTCTACGAGCAGTACTTC.

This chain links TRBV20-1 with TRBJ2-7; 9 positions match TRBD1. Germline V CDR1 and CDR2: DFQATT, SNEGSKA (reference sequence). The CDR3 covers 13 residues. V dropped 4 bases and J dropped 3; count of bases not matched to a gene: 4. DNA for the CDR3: TGCAGTGCTAAGGGACAGGGTGACTACGAGCAGTACTTC. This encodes CSAKGQGDYEQYF.

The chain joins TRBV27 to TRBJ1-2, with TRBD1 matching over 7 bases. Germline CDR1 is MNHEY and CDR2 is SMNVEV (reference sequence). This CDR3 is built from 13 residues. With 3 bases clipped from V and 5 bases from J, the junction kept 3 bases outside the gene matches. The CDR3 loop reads CASSLEGAYGYTF. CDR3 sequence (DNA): TGTGCCAGCAGTTTGGAGGGGGCATATGGCTACACCTTC.

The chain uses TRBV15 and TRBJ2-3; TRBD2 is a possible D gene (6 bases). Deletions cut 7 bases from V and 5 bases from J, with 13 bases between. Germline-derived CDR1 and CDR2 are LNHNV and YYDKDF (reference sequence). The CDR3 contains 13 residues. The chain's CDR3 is CATTKRTKDTQYF. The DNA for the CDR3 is TGTGCCACCACGAAACGGACTAAAGATACGCAGTATTTT.

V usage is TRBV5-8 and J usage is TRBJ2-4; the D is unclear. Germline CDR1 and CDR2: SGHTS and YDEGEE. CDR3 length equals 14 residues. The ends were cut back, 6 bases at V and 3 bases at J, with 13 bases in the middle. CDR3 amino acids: CASTRVSVKNIQYF. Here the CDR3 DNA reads TGTGCCAGCACAAGGGTATCTGTCAAAAACATTCAGTACTTC.

The CDR3 protein is CSAPRGNSGNTIYF. The DNA of the CDR3 is TGCAGTGCTCCGAGGGGGAACTCTGGAAACACCATATATTTT. V gene TRBV20-1 combines with J gene TRBJ1-3; D might be TRBD1 (6 bases). CDR1 and CDR2 from the germline V gene are DFQATT and SNEGSKA (reference sequence). The CDR3 consists of 14 residues. Trimming took 5 bases from V and 0 from J, leaving 11 bases between them.